The 7 T cell receptor beta chains reported below all come from one sample, sequenced in a study of CD8+ T cells in alopecia areata. Treatment: oral pan-JAK inhibitor, 5-10 mg twice daily. RNA, once extracted, was reverse transcribed into cDNA for use as the sequencing template. The data were produced by immunoSEQ multiplex PCR, yet TCRdb's version contains in-frame clones alone and is incomplete. The sample has hundreds of thousands of clones; more than 30% are singletons. The sample was CD4+ T cells sorted from blood, taken around week 30, from a patient treated with tofacitinib. These receptors all come from a human donor with alopecia areata.

This clone was picked up a small number of times. The chain employs TRBV7-9 and TRBJ1-2, with D possibly being TRBD1 (5 bases). Trimming pared 4 bases from V and 3 bases from J, leaving 9 bases between. CDR1 and CDR2 (germline): SEHNR, FQNEAQ (reference sequence). The CDR3 contains 13 residues. CDR3 protein: CASSSPGHYGYTF. The DNA of the CDR3 is TGTGCCAGCAGCTCCCCGGGGCACTATGGCTACACCTTC.

This clone was detected only once. This rearrangement joins TRBV5-1 to TRBJ1-1; possible D gene TRBD1, 5 bases. Germline V CDR1 and CDR2: SGHRS, YFSETQ. The length of the CDR3 is 14 residues. V was cut by 2 bases and J by 1 base, with 9 bases left in between. CDR3 coding DNA: TGCGCCAGCAGCTTCGCCGACAGGAACACTGAAGCTTTCTTT. It yields the protein CASSFADRNTEAFF. Full variable domain (remainder filled in from reference TRBV5-1 and TRBJ1-1): KAGVTQTPRYLIKTRGQQVTLSCSPISGHRSVSWYQQTPGQGLQFLFEYFSETQRNKGNFPGRFSGRQFSNSRSEMNVSTLELGDSALYLCASSFADRNTEAFFGQGTRLTVV.

This clone was counted between two and nine times. The genes are TRBV6-5 and TRBJ2-3, with 8 bases fitting TRBD2. The CDR3 is 15 residues long. V shed 5 bases and J 0 bases; nucleotides not matched to a gene: 4. CDR1 and CDR2 (germline): MNHEY, SVGAGI. Written as DNA, the CDR3 is TGTGCCAGCAGTCGAGCGGGGGTTAGCACAGATACGCAGTATTTT. It encodes CASSRAGVSTDTQYF.

V is TRBV11-2 and J is TRBJ2-3, with D uncertain. CDR3 length: 13 residues. From germline, CDR1 is SGHAT and CDR2 FQNNGV. V shed 1 base and J shed 4 bases, with 6 bases lying between them. This CDR3 is CASSLGSADTQYF. The CDR3 DNA follows: TGTGCCAGCAGCTTAGGCTCCGCAGATACGCAGTATTTT.

This clone has only a few counts. V usage is TRBV2 and J usage is TRBJ2-7; the D call may be TRBD1 or TRBD2 (5 bases each). The CDR3 covers 12 residues. Germline V gene sequence: CDR1 SNHLY, CDR2 FYNNEI. V lost 8 bases and J lost 6, with 14 bases in between. CDR3: CASRLGTGEQYF. The CDR3 DNA reads TGTGCCAGCCGGCTCGGGACGGGCGAGCAGTACTTC.

The chain is built from TRBV5-1 and TRBJ1-6, with D uncertain. CDR3 size: 17 residues. V was shortened by 0 bases and J by 0 bases, with 10 bases between the two germline ends. The germline V gene encodes CDR1 SGHRS and CDR2 YFSETQ. DNA for the CDR3: TGCGCCAGCAGCTTGGCAGGACGGAGCTCCTATAATTCACCCCTCCACTTT. Protein product: CASSLAGRSSYNSPLHF.

The rearrangement uses TRBV19 and TRBJ1-2; TRBD1 matches 7 bases. The CDR3 runs 15 residues. Germline trimming cut 10 bases from V and 2 bases from J; bases unmatched to any gene: 13. Germline V CDR1 and CDR2: LNHDA, SQIVND (reference sequence). The CDR3 is CATYSRTGINYGYTF. The CDR3 DNA reads TGTGCCACGTACTCCAGGACAGGCATAAACTATGGCTACACCTTC.